This T cell receptor beta chain originates from a study of T-cell memory formation after mild COVID-19. TCRdb reprocessed the 5' RACE reads with MiXCR, giving one entry per CDR3 protein. The data contain roughly 280,000 distinct CDR3 sequences, 15% to 20% of them singletons. The CDR3 covers 13 residues. After removal of 7 bases from V and 0 bases from J, the junction contained 2 bases not matched to a gene. The origin of this receptor is a man between 18 and 35 years old who had mild COVID-19 (a few samples of this study predate the infection). Cell type and time point are not known. The sample consisted of PBMCs or a T cell subset sorted from them (not recorded which). The gene calls are TRBV12-3 or TRBV12-4 and TRBJ2-7; 8 positions match TRBD1. DNA for the CDR3: TGTGCCAGCAACCAGGGGGCCTCCTACGAGCAGTACTTC. Translation: CASNQGASYEQYF.